This TCR beta chain was observed in a study of blood T cell repertoires in COVID-19. On the study more broadly: COVID-19 samples collected from the United States, Italy and Spain covered acute and convalescent phases. PBMCs, B-cell-depleted T cells, or T cells provided the cDNA or gDNA that made up the material.

This clone was observed a handful of times. V was trimmed by 3 bases and J by 8 bases, leaving 16 bases between them. The CDR3 is 14 amino acids. The V gene's germline CDR1 is MDHEN and CDR2 SYDVKM. Per the authors' pipeline: How many nucleated cells were present was estimated from reference gene primer amplification. Sequencing used immunoSEQ multiplex PCR; TCRdb keeps in-frame clones, though not all of them. Clone size and the V and J calls come from that table; the DNA yielded D and trimming. The repertoire includes roughly 410,000 clones, about 90% of them detected once, and over 1% sits in the top ten.

The V and J genes are TRBV28 and TRBJ1-2, with D unclear. The sequence derives from a man aged 35-49 years with acute or convalescent COVID-19. The sample consisted of peripheral blood. CDR3 sequence reads: CASSFSSAQRGYTF. The DNA of the CDR3 is TGTGCCAGCAGTTTCTCGAGCGCGCAGAGGGGCTACACCTTC.